This T cell receptor (beta chain) was sequenced for a study of vaccination and CD4 T cells after COVID-19. Study-wide background: The study collected post-vaccine samples a median around 77 days after dose two, with a range of 14 to 241. Cultures designated as controls were supplied with a CEFX pool, an HIV-1 Nef pool, or no peptide.

Of note for this clonotype: Antigen specificity is unknown.

Study outcomes and limitations: Post-vaccination reactive clonotypes (median roughly 41) did not differ significantly from post-infection (under 22).

CDR3 size: 14 residues. The V end was cut by 1 base, the J end by 2 bases, with 7 bases between. CDR1 and CDR2 from the germline V gene are SEHNR and FQNEAQ (reference sequence). Treatment of the sample: roughly 10-day PBMC culture with coronavirus spike peptide pools or control peptides (ViraFEST assay). The Oncomine TCR Beta short-read assay generated sequence data from the DNA of cultured CD4+ T cells. TCRdb re-called the PCR reads through MiXCR, storing one row per CDR3 protein. The sample yields under 20,000 distinct CDR3 sequences, around half seen once. Sample: CD4+ T cells from blood, cultured in vitro, taken before SARS-CoV-2 vaccination. This sequence was found in a human donor who had recovered from COVID-19. The rearrangement joins TRBV7-9 to TRBJ2-3; D is uncertain. The CDR3 here is CASSLGRTTDTQYF. In DNA, the CDR3 is TGTGCCAGCAGCTTAGGCCGGACCACAGATACGCAGTATTTT.